This TCR beta chain was sequenced for a study of blood T cell repertoires in COVID-19. Overall study context: Samples representing acute and convalescent COVID-19 were sourced from the United States, Italy and Spain. Nucleic acid was either cDNA or gDNA, and it came from T cells, B-cell-depleted T cells, or PBMCs.

The V gene's germline CDR1 is MGHRA and CDR2 YSYEKL. The CDR3 loop spans 15 amino acids. V dropped 4 bases and J dropped 4; count of bases not matched to a gene: 7. Original analysis: Amplified reference gene primers provided the basis for estimating nucleated cell counts. Sequencing used immunoSEQ multiplex PCR; TCRdb keeps in-frame clones, though not all of them. V and J calls and clone size come straight from that table; D and trimming were deduced from the DNA. The sample holds approximately 250,000 clones, 70% to 90% seen once. A Seattle source enrolled patients during active infection and followed them longitudinally.

Sequenced input: peripheral blood. The receptor comes from a woman aged 55-69 years with COVID-19, enrolled during active disease. The chain combines TRBV4-1 with TRBJ1-1, with 9 bases lining up with TRBD1. CDR3 amino acids: CASSRTGGSGTEAFF. The CDR3, as DNA: TGCGCCAGCAGCCGAACAGGGGGCTCGGGCACTGAAGCTTTCTTT.